Below, 6 T cell receptor beta chains from the same sample are listed, as sequenced in a study of cytomegalovirus exposure and HLA in healthy donors. The PCR ran on 60 Vbeta and 13 Jbeta primers. Sequencing was performed with immunoSEQ multiplex PCR; in TCRdb, only in-frame clones are kept and a portion is missing. Of some 130,000 clones listed, around 79% are singletons. The specimen sequenced was PBMCs. These receptors were obtained from a female donor in good health and CMV-seronegative.

This clone has a single count. This chain links TRBV9 with TRBJ2-3; TRBD1 is a possible D gene (5 bases). The CDR3 runs 18 residues. From germline, CDR1 is SGDLS and CDR2 YYNGEE. V dropped 1 base and J dropped 3 bases, with 21 bases sitting between them. The CDR3 nucleotides are TGTGCCAGCAGCGTACACTTAGGGGTAGGATCGGGTACAGATACGCAGTATTTT. Translated, it gives CASSVHLGVGSGTDTQYF.

This clone was seen a handful of times. The V call is TRBV14, the J call TRBJ2-5; 8 bases line up with TRBD2. Germline V lookup: CDR1 SGHDN, CDR2 FVKESK. This CDR3 is built from 16 residues. Unmatched junction bases numbered 12, after V lost 5 bases and J lost 4 bases. Here the CDR3 reads CASSNGVLAAGETQYF. The DNA for the CDR3 is TGTGCCAGCAGCAACGGTGTACTAGCGGCCGGAGAGACCCAGTACTTC.

This clone is a singleton in its sample. The V gene is TRBV18, the J gene TRBJ2-7, with 9 bases aligning to TRBD1. Germline V gene sequence: CDR1 KGHSH, CDR2 LQKENI. V gave up 0 bases and J gave up 5 bases; unmatched junction bases: 5. The CDR3 spans 15 residues. CDR3 residues: CASSPPTGQGNEQYF. In nucleotides, the CDR3 is TGTGCCAGCTCACCACCGACAGGACAGGGGAACGAGCAGTACTTC.

To note about this clone: Germline is not matched at one junction end, which may reflect a read error. The rearrangement joins TRBV7-7 to TRBJ2-3; perhaps TRBD2 as D (6 bases). The CDR3 is made up of 14 amino acids. In germline, CDR1 is SSHAT, CDR2 FNYEAQ (reference sequence). CDR3 sequence (DNA): TGTGCTAGCAGCTTAGGAGGGAACTCAGATACGCAGTATTTT. Encoded protein: CASSLGGNSDTQYF.

The rearrangement joins TRBV7-2 to TRBJ2-5, with TRBD2 matching over 7 bases. The CDR3 totals 14 residues. The germline V gene has CDR1 SGHTA and CDR2 FQGNSA. V trimming: 3 bases; J trimming: 5 bases; junction bases outside the gene matches: 6. CDR3 in DNA: TGTGCCAGCAGCTTTGGGAGGGGAGGGGAGACCCAGTACTTC. Protein: CASSFGRGGETQYF. Supplemented by reference TRBV7-2 and TRBJ2-5, the full variable domain reads GAGVSQSPSNKVTEKGKDVELRCDPISGHTALYWYRQSLGQGLEFLIYFQGNSAPDKSGLPSDRFSAERTGGSVSTLTIQRTQQEDSAVYLCASSFGRGGETQYFGPGTRLLVL.

This clone came up a few times. V and J are TRBV4-1 and TRBJ2-2; D call uncertain. The CDR3 extends over 15 amino acids. Trimming cost V 1 base and J 4 bases, with 10 bases left between them. Germline V gives CDR1 MGHRA, CDR2 YSYEKL. CDR3 coding DNA: TGCGCCAGCAGCCAAGTAGAACTAATCACCGGGGAGCTGTTTTTT. It specifies CASSQVELITGELFF.